Included here is one T cell receptor beta chain sequence, with context. What it binds is unknown. This specimen belongs to a study of response to subunit inactivated influenza vaccine. General observations from the study: The authors suggested that few new T cells are recruited per seasonal influenza vaccination.

V was cut by 6 bases and J by 9 bases, with 21 bases left in between. The CDR3 is made up of 15 amino acids. Germline assignment: CDR1 MNHEY and CDR2 SVGEGT. MiXCR was run by TCRdb on the RT-PCR reads, yielding one entry per CDR3 protein. Of about half a million distinct CDR3 sequences listed, roughly 27% were seen once; the top ten hold 1.5% to 2%. The receptor comes from a man aged 45-65 years who received an inactivated influenza vaccine. The rearrangement links TRBV6-2 or TRBV6-3 to TRBJ2-1, with D possibly matching TRBD1 (6 bases). Specimen: CD4+ T cells sorted from PBMCs, collected roughly 5 days after vaccination. This chain's CDR3 is CASRRQELRVGEQFF. Here the CDR3 DNA reads TGTGCCAGCAGACGACAGGAGCTAAGGGTGGGTGAGCAGTTCTTC.